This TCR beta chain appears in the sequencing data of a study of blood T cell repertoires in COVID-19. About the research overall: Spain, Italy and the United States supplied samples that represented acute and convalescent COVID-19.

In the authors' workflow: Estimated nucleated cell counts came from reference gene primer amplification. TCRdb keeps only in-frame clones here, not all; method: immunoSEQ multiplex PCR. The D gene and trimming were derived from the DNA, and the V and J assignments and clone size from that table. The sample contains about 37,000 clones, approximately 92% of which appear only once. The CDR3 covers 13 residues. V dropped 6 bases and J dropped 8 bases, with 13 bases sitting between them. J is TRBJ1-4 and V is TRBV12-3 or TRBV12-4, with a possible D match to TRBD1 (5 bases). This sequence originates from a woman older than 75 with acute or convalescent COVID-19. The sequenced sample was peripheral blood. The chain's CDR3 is CASRAGSSEKLFF. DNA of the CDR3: TGTGCCAGCAGGGCAGGGTCCTCAGAAAAACTGTTTTTT.